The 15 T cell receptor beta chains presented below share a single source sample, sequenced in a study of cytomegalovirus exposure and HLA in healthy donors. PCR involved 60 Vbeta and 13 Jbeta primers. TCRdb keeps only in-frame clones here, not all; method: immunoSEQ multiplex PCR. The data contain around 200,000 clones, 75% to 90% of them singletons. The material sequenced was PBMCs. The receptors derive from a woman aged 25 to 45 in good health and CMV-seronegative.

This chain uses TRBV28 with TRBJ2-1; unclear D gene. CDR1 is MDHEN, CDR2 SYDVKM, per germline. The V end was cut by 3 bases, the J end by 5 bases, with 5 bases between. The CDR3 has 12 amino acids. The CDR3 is CASSFRNNEQFF. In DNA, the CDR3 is TGTGCCAGCAGTTTCAGGAACAATGAGCAGTTCTTC.

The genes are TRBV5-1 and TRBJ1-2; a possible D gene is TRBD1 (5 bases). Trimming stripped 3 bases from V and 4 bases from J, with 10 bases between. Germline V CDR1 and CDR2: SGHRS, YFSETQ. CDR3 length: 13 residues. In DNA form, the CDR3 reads TGCGCCAGCAGCTCCGGGGGGGGCTATGGCTACACCTTC. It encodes CASSSGGGYGYTF.

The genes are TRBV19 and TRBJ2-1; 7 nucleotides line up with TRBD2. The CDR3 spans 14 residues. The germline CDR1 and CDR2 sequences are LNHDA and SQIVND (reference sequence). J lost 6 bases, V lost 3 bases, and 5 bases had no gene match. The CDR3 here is CASSITSAGNEQFF. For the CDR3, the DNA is TGTGCCAGTAGTATCACTAGCGCGGGCAATGAGCAGTTCTTC.

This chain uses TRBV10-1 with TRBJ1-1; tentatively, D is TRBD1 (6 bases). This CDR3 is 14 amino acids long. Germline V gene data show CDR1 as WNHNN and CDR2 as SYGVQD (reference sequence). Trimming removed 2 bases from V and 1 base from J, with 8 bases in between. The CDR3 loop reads CASSEDRRNTEAFF. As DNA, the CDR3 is TGCGCCAGCAGTGAGGACAGGCGGAACACTGAAGCTTTCTTT.

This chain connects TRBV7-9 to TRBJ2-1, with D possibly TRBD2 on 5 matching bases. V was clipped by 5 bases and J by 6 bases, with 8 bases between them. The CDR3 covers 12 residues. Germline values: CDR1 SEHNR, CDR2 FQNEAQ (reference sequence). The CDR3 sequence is CASSPAGNEQFF. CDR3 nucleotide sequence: TGTGCCAGCAGCCCGGCGGGCAATGAGCAGTTCTTC.

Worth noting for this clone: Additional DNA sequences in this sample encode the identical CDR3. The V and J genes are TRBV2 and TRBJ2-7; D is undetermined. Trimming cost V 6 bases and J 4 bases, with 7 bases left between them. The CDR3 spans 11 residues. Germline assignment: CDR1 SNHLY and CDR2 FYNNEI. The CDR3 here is CASSPSYEQYF. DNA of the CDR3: TGTGCCAGCAGCCCCAGTTACGAGCAGTACTTC. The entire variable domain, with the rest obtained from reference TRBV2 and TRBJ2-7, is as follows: EPEVTQTPSHQVTQMGQEVILRCVPISNHLYFYWYRQILGQKVEFLVSFYNNEISEKSEIFDDQFSVERPDGSNFTLKIRSTKLEDSAMYFCASSPSYEQYFGPGTRLTVT.

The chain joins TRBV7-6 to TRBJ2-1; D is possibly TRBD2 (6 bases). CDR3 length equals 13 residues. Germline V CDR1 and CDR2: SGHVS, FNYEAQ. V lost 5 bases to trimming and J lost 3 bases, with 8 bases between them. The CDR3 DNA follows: TGTGCCAGCAGCCTGGGACTCTACAATGAGCAGTTCTTC. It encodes CASSLGLYNEQFF.

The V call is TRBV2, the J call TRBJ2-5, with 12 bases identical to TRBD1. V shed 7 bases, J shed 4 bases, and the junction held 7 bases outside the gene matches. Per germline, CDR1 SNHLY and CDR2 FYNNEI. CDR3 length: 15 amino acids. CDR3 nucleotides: TGTGCCAGCAATAGCGGGACAGGGGGCCGAGAGACCCAGTACTTC. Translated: CASNSGTGGRETQYF.

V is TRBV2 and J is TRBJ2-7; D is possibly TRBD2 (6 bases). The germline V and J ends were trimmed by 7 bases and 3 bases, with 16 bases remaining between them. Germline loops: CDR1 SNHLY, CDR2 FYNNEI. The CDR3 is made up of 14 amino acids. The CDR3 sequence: CASKDTSPLYEQYF. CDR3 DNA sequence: TGTGCCAGCAAGGACACTAGCCCCCTCTACGAGCAGTACTTC. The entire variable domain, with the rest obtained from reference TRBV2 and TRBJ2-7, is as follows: EPEVTQTPSHQVTQMGQEVILRCVPISNHLYFYWYRQILGQKVEFLVSFYNNEISEKSEIFDDQFSVERPDGSNFTLKIRSTKLEDSAMYFCASKDTSPLYEQYFGPGTRLTVT.

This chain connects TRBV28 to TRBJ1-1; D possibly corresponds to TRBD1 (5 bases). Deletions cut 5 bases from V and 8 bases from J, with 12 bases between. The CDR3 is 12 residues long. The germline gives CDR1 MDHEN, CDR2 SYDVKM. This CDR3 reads CASSIPGLEAFF. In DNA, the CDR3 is TGTGCCAGCAGTATACCGGGACTAGAAGCTTTCTTT.

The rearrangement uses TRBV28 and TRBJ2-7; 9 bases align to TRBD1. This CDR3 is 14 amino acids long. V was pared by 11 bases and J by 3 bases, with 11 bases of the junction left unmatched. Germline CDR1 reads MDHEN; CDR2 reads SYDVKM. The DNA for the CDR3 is TGTGCCGCCTCTAGGACAGGGGCGATCTACGAGCAGTACTTC. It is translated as CAASRTGAIYEQYF.

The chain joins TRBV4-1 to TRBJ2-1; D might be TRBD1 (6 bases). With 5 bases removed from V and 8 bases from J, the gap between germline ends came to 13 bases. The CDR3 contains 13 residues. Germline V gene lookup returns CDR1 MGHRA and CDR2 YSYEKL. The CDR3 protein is CASSLSRQDEQFF. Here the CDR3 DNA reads TGCGCCAGCAGCTTGAGTCGACAGGATGAGCAGTTCTTC.

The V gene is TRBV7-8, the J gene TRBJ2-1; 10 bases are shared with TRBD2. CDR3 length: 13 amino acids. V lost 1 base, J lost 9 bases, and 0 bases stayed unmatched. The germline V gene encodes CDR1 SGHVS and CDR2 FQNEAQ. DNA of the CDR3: TGTGCCAGCAGCTTAGAGCGGGAGGGTGAGCAGTTCTTC. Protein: CASSLEREGEQFF.

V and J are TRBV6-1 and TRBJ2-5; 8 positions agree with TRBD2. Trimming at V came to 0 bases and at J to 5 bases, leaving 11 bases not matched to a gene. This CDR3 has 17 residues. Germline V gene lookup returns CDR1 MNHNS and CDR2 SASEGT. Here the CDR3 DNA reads TGTGCCAGCAGTGAAGCGCTAGGAGCGGGGGTCCGGGAGACCCAGTACTTC. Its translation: CASSEALGAGVRETQYF.

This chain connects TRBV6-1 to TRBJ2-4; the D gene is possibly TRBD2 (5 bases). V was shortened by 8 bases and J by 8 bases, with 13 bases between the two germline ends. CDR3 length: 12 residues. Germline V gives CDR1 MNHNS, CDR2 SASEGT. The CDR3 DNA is TGTGCCAGCGTAAGCGGTTGGGACATTCAGTACTTC. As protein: CASVSGWDIQYF.